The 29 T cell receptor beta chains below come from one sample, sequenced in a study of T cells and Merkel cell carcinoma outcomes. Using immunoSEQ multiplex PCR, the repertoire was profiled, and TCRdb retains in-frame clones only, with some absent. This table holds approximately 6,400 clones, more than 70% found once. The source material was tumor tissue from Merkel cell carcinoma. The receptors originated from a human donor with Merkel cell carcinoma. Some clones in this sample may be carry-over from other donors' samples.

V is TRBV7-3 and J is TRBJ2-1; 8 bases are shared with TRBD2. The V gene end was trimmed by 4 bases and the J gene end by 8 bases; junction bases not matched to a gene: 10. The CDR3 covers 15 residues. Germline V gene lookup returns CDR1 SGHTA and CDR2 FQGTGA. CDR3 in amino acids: CASSSGGTRVDEQFF. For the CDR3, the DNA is TGTGCCAGCAGCTCCGGAGGGACTAGGGTCGATGAGCAGTTCTTC.

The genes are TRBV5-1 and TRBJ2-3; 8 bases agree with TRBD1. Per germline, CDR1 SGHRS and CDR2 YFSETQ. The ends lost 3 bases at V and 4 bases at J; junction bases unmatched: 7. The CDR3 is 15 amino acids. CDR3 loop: CASSSRGHGADTQYF. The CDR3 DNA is TGCGCCAGCAGCTCCAGGGGGCACGGGGCAGATACGCAGTATTTT.

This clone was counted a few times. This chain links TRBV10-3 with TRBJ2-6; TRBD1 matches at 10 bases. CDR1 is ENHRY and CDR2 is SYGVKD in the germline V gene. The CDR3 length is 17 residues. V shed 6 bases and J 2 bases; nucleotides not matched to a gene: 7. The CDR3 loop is CAIRSGTGAAGANVLTF. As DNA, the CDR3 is TGTGCCATCAGGTCCGGGACAGGGGCGGCTGGGGCCAACGTCCTGACTTTC.

The CDR3 DNA sequence: TGTGCCAGCAGCACCCGGGACCCCCCCTACGAGCAGTACTTC. Translated: CASSTRDPPYEQYF. This chain connects TRBV7-2 to TRBJ2-7; the D gene could be TRBD1 or TRBD2 (5 bases each). This CDR3 has 14 residues. From germline, CDR1 is SGHTA and CDR2 FQGNSA. With 5 bases removed from V and 2 bases from J, the gap between germline ends came to 13 bases.

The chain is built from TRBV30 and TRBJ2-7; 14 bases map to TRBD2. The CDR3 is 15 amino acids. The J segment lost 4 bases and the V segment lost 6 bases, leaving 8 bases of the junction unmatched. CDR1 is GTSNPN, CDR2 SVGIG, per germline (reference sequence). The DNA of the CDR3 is TGTGCCTGCATGGGACTAGCGGGGGTACCGTACGAGCAGTACTTC. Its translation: CACMGLAGVPYEQYF.

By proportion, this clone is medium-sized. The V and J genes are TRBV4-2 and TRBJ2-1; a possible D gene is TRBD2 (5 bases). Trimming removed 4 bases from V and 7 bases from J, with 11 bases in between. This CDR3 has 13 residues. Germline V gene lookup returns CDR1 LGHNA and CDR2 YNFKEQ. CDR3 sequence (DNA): TGTGCCAGCAGCCGAGTCGGGGAAAATGAGCAGTTCTTC. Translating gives CASSRVGENEQFF.

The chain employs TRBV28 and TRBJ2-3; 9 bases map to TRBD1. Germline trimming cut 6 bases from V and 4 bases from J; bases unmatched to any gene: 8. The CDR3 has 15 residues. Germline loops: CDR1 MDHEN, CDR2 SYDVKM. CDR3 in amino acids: CASRPGQGRADTQYF. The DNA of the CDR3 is TGTGCCAGCAGGCCGGGACAGGGTAGGGCAGATACGCAGTATTTT.

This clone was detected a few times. CDR3 region: CASSLKSTGELFF. In DNA, the CDR3 is TGTGCCAGCAGCTTGAAGTCCACCGGGGAGCTGTTTTTT. The V call is TRBV5-4, the J call TRBJ2-2; the D is unclear. Between the trimmed V and J ends, which lost 1 base and 4 bases, there was a span of 5 bases. CDR1 SGHNT and CDR2 YYREEE come from the germline V gene (reference sequence). This CDR3 region has 13 residues.

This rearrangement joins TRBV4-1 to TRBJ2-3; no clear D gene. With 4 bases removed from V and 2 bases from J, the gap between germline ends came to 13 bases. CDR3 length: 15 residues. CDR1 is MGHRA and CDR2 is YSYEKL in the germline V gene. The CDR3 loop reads CASSRGWTDTDTQYF. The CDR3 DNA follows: TGCGCCAGCAGCCGCGGCTGGACCGACACAGATACGCAGTATTTT.

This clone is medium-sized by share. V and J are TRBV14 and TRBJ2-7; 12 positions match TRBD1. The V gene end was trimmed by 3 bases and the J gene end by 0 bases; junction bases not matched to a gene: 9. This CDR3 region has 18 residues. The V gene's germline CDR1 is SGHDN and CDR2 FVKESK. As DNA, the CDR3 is TGTGCCAGCAGCCAGGTGGGACAGGGGGCTTGGAGCTCCTACGAGCAGTACTTC. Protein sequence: CASSQVGQGAWSSYEQYF.

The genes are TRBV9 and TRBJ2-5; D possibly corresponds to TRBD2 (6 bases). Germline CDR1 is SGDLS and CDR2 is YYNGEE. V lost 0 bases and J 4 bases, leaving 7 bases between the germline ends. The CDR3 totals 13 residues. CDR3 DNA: TGTGCCAGCAGCGTAGGCGGGATAGAGACCCAGTACTTC. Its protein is CASSVGGIETQYF.

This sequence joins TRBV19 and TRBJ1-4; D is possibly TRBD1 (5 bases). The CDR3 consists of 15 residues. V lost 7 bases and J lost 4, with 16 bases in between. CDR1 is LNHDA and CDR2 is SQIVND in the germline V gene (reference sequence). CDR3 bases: TGTGCCAGTACACGCGGAGGGACCGTTAATGAAAAACTGTTTTTT. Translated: CASTRGGTVNEKLFF. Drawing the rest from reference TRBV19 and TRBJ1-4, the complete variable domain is DGGITQSPKYLFRKEGQNVTLSCEQNLNHDAMYWYRQDPGQGLRLIYYSQIVNDFQKGDIAEGYSVSREKKESFPLTVTSAQKNPTAFYLCASTRGGTVNEKLFFGSGTQLSVL.

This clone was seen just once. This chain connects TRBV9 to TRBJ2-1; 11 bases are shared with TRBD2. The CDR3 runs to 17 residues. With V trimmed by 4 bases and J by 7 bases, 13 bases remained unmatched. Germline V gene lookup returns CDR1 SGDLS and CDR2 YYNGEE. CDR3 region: CASSHNVAGGGQNEQFF. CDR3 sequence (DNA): TGTGCCAGCAGCCATAACGTAGCGGGAGGGGGACAGAATGAGCAGTTCTTC.

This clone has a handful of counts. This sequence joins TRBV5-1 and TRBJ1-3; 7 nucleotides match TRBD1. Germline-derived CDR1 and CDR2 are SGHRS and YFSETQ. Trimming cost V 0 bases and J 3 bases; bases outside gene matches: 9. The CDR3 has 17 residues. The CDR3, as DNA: TGCGCCAGCAGCTTGGAGGGGGCAACCCAAAGTGGAAACACCATATATTTT. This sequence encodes CASSLEGATQSGNTIYF.

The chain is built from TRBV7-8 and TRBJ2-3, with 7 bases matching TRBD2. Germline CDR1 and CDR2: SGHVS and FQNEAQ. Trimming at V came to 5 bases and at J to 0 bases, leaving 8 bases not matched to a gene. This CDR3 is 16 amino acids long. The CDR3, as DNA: TGTGCCAGCAGCGGCCGGGGAGGGGCTAGCACAGATACGCAGTATTTT. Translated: CASSGRGGASTDTQYF.

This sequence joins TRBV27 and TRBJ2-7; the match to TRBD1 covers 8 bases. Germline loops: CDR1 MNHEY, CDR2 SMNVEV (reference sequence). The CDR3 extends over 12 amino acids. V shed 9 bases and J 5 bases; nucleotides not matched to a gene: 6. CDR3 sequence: CASLSGGHEQYF. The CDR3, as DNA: TGTGCCAGTCTATCAGGGGGCCACGAGCAGTACTTC.

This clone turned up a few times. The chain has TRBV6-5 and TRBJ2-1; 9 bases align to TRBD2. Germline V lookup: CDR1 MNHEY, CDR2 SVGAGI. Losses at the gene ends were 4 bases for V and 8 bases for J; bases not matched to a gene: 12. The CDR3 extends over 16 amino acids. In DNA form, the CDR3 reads TGTGCCAGCAGTTCCGGGACTAGCATAATAAACGATGAGCAGTTCTTC. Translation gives CASSSGTSIINDEQFF.

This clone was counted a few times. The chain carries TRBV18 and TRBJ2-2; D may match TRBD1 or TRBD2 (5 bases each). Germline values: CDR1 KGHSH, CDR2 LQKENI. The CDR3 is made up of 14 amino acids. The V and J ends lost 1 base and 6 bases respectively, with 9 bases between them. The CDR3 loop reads CASSPLGPPGELFF. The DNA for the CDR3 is TGTGCCAGCTCACCACTGGGACCACCCGGGGAGCTGTTTTTT.

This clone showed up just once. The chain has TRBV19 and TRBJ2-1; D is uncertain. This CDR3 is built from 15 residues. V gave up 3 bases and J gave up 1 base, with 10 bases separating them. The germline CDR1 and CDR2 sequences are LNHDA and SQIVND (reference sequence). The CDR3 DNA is TGTGCCAGTAGTATTGGGCTAGATTCCTACAATGAGCAGTTCTTC. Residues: CASSIGLDSYNEQFF.

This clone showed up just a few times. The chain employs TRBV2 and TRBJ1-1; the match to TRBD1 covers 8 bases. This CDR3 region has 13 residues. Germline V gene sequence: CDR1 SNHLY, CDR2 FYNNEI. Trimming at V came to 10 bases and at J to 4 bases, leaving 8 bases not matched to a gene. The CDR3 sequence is CAIGQGFSTEAFF. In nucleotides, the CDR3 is TGTGCCATAGGACAGGGATTTAGCACTGAAGCTTTCTTT.

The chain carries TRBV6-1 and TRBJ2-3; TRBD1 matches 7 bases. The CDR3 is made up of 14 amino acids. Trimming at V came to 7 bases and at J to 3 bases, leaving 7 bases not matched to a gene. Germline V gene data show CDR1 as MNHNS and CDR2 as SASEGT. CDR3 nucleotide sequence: TGTGCCAGCACCCAGGGGGAACGGACAGATACGCAGTATTTT. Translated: CASTQGERTDTQYF.

The CDR3 DNA is TGTGCCAGTAGTTTATGGACAGGGGACCACGGGGAGCTGTTTTTT. Protein product: CASSLWTGDHGELFF. This chain joins TRBV19 and TRBJ2-2; 9 nucleotides agree with TRBD1. Germline-derived CDR1 and CDR2 are LNHDA and SQIVND (reference sequence). The V gene end was trimmed by 5 bases and the J gene end by 7 bases; junction bases not matched to a gene: 8. The CDR3 length is 15 residues.

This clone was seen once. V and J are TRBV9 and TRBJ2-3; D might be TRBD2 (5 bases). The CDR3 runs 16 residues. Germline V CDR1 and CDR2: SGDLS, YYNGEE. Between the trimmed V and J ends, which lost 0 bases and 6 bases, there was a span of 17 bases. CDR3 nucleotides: TGTGCCAGCAGCGTAGTCGGCGGAGCGGCGGCGGATACGCAGTATTTT. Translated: CASSVVGGAAADTQYF.

The CDR3 bases are TGTGCCAGCAGCGGCTCAATTCCCTCTGGAAACACCATATATTTT. It translates to CASSGSIPSGNTIYF. V usage is TRBV6-6 and J usage is TRBJ1-3; D is undetermined. Germline V gene lookup returns CDR1 MNHNY and CDR2 SVGAGI (reference sequence). V lost 6 bases and J lost 0, with 12 bases in between. This CDR3 is built from 15 residues.

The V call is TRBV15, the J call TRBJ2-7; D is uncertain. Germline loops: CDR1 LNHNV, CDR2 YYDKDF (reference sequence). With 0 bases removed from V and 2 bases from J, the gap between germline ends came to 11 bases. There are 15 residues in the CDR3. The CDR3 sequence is CATSRDRLGTYEQYF. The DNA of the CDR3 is TGTGCCACCAGCAGAGATCGCCTGGGCACCTACGAGCAGTACTTC.

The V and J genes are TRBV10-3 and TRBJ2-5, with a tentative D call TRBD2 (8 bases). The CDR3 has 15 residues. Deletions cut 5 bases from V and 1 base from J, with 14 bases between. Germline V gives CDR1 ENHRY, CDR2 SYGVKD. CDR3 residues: CAISPREGAQETQYF. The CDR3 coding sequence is TGTGCCATCAGTCCCCGGGAGGGGGCCCAAGAGACCCAGTACTTC.

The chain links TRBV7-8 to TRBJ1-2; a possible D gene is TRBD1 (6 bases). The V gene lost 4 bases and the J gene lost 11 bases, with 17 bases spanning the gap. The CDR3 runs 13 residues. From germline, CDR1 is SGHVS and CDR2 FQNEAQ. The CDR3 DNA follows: TGTGCCAGCAGCTACATAGAACAGGGTTCTTACACCTTC. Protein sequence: CASSYIEQGSYTF.

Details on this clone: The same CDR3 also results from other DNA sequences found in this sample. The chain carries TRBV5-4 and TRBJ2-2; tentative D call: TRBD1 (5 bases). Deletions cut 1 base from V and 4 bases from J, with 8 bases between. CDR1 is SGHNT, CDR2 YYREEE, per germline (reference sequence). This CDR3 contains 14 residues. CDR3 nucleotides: TGTGCCAGCAGCTTGCCAGGGTCCACCGGGGAGCTGTTTTTT. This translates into CASSLPGSTGELFF.

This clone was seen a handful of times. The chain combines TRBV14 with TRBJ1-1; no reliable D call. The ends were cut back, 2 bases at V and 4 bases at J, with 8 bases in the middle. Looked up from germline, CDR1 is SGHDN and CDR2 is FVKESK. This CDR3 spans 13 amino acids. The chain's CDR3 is CASSQSSRTEAFF. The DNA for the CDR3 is TGTGCCAGCAGCCAATCCAGCCGCACTGAAGCTTTCTTT.